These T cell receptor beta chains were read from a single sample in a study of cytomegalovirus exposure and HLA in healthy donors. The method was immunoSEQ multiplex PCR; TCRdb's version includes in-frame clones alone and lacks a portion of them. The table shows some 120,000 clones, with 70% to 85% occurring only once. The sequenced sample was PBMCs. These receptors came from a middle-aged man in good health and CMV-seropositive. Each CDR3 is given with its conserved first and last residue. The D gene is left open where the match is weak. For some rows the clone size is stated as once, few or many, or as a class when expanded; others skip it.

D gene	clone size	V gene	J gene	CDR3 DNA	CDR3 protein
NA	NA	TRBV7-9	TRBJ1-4	TGTTCCAGCAGCCTACAGGATGAAAAACTGTTTTTT	CSSSLQDEKLFF
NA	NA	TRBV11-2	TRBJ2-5	TGTGCCAGCAGCTTCTTGGGCGAGACCCAGTACTTC	CASSFLGETQYF
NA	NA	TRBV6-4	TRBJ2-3	TGTGCCAGCAGTCCTGGGGGCGAGGAGACAGATACGCAGTATTTT	CASSPGGEETDTQYF
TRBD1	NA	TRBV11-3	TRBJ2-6	TGTGCCAGCAGCTCGGGACAGGGATCTGGGGCCAACGTCCTGACTTTC	CASSSGQGSGANVLTF
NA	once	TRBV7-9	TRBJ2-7	TGTGCCAGCAGCTCCTATGCGCCCTACGAGCAGTACTTC	CASSSYAPYEQYF
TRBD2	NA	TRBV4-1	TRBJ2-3	TGCGCCAGCAGCCAAGAGGAGGGGACTAGCGGGGGCCCGGCCGATACGCAGTATTTT	CASSQEEGTSGGPADTQYF
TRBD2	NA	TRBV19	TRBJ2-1	TGTGCCAGTAGTATACTAGCGGGGGTGAATGAGCAGTTCTTC	CASSILAGVNEQFF
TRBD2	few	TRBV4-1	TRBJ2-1	TGCGCCAGCAGCCCGCGGGGACTAGCGGGGGGCAACAATGAGCAGTTCTTC	CASSPRGLAGGNNEQFF
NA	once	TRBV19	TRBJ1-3	NA	CASTSESGNTIYF
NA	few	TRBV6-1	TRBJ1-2	TGTGCCAGCAGTGCAGGGGTGGGTGGCTACACCTTC	CASSAGVGGYTF
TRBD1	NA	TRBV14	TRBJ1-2	TGTGCCAGCAGCCAAGATGGGGACAGGAAGCCTTTC	CASSQDGDRKPF
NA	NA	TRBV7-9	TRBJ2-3	TGTGCCAGCAGCTTATCCCAGTATACGCAGTATTTT	CASSLSQYTQYF
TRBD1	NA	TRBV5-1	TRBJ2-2	TGCGCCAGCAGCCTATTGACAGGGGAATCGAACACCGGGGAGCTGTTTTTT	CASSLLTGESNTGELFF
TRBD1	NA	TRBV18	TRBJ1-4	TGTGCCAGCTCAAGAAACAGGGGGCCGGATGAAAAACTGTTTTTT	CASSRNRGPDEKLFF
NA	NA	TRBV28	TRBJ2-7	TGTGCCAGCAGTTTTGACAGCGCCTACGAGCAGTACTTC	CASSFDSAYEQYF
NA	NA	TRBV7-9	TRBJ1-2	TGTGCCAGCAGCCCGGTGAGCGCCATTAACTATGGCTACACCTTC	CASSPVSAINYGYTF
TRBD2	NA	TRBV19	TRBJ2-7	TGTGCCAGTAGTAGGGGACTAGCGGTATCCTACGAGCAGTACTTC	CASSRGLAVSYEQYF
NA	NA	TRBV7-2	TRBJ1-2	TGTGCCAGCAGCATCGACACAGGGACCAACTATGGCTACACCTTC	CASSIDTGTNYGYTF
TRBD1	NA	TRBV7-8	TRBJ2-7	TGTGCCAGCAGCCCTCAAGGGGGCTCCGTCGGCGAGCAGTACTTC	CASSPQGGSVGEQYF
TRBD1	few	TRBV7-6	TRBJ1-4	TGTGCCAGCAGCTTGGGACAGGGAAATGAAAAACTGTTTTTT	CASSLGQGNEKLFF
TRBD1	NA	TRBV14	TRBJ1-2	TGTGCCAGCAGCCACGGGTTAGGAGGGGGCTCTAACTATGGCTACACCTTC	CASSHGLGGGSNYGYTF
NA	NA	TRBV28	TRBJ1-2	TGTGCCAGCAGTTCAGCAGGGTACTATGGCTACACCTTC	CASSSAGYYGYTF
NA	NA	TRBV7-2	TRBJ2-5	TGTGCCAGCAGCGTCAGTGGCGGGGAGACCCAGTACTTC	CASSVSGGETQYF
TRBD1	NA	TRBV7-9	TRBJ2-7	TGTGCCAGCAGCCGACAGGGGACCTACGAGCAGTACTTC	CASSRQGTYEQYF
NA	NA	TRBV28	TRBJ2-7	TGTGCCAGCAGGAACGACAGGACCTACGAGCAGTACTTC	CASRNDRTYEQYF
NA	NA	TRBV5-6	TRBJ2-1	TGTGCCAGCAGGTGGGAGTCTTACAATGAGCAGTTCTTC	CASRWESYNEQFF
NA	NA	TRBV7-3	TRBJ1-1	TGTGCCAGCAGCTACCTAGGGGGGAACACTGAAGCTTTCTTT	CASSYLGGNTEAFF
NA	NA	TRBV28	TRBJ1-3	TGTGCCAGCAGTTGGGAGGTCTCTGGAAACACCATATATTTT	CASSWEVSGNTIYF
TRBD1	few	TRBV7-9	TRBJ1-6	TGTTCCAGCAGCCCAGGGGGGAGCCAGATGAATTCACCCCTCCACTTT	CSSSPGGSQMNSPLHF
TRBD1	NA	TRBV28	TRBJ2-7	TGTGCCAGCAGGTCTCTTGGACAGGGGGACTACGAGCAGTACTTC	CASRSLGQGDYEQYF
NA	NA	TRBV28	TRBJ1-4	TGTGCCAGCTTGGGAGGCAGGGTCGGGGAAAAACTGTTTTTT	CASLGGRVGEKLFF
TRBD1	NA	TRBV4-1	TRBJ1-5	TGCGCCAGCAGCCCCGACCGAGGCGGACAGGGCGTATTCCGTCAGCCCCAGCATTTT	CASSPDRGGQGVFRQPQHF
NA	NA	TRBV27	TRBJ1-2	TGTGCCAGCAGTTCCCTTTCAGGGATCTATGGCTACACCTTC	CASSSLSGIYGYTF
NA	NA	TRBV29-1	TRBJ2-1	TGCAGCGCCGGGAGCTCTAACTCCTACAATGAGCAGTTCTTC	CSAGSSNSYNEQFF
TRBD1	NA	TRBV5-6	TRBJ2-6	TGTGCCAGCAGCTTGAACAGGGGGGTTGAAACCTCTGGGGCCAACGTCCTGACTTTC	CASSLNRGVETSGANVLTF
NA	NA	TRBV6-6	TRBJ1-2	TGTGCCAGCAGTTACCGACAGTCTTCTAACTATGGCTACACCTTC	CASSYRQSSNYGYTF
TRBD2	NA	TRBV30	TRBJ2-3	TGTGCCTGGAGTGGAGCGGGGGGGCCTCCAGATACGCAGTATTTT	CAWSGAGGPPDTQYF
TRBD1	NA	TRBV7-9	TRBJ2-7	TGTTCCAGCAGCAGGGGACAGGCCTCCTACGAGCAGTACTTC	CSSSRGQASYEQYF
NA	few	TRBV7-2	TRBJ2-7	TGTGCCAGCAGCCCAGGGGACCAGTTCCCCTACGAGCAGTACTTC	CASSPGDQFPYEQYF
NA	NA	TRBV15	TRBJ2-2	TGTGCCACCAGCAGTTATAACACCGGGGAGCTGTTTTTT	CATSSYNTGELFF
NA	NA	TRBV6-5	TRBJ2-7	TGTGCCAGCAGTTACAGTCAGTACTCCTACGAGCAGTACTTC	CASSYSQYSYEQYF
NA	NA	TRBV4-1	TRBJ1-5	TGCGCCAGCAGCCAAGCGGGTCTTAGCAATCAGCCCCAGCATTTT	CASSQAGLSNQPQHF
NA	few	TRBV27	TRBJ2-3	TGTGCCAGCAGTTTTTCCTCGGGGGTCAGCTATACGCAGTATTTT	CASSFSSGVSYTQYF
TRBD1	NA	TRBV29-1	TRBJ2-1	TGCAGCGTTGAGCCGCGGGACAGGGGGGACAATGAGCAGTTCTTC	CSVEPRDRGDNEQFF
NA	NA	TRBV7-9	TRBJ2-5	TGTGCCAGCAGCTCCACAGGTTCAGAGACCCAGTACTTC	CASSSTGSETQYF
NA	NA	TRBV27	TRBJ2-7	TGTGCCAGCAGTTTATCGGGCCGGTGGGGGGACGGATCCTACGAGCAGTACTTC	CASSLSGRWGDGSYEQYF
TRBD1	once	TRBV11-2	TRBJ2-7	TGTGCCAGCAGCCCCGGGACAGGGATTTACGAGCAGTACTTC	CASSPGTGIYEQYF
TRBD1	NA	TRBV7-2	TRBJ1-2	TGTGCCAGCAGCTACAGACAGGGCGAGGGCTACACCTTC	CASSYRQGEGYTF
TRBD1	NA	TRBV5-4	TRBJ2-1	TGTGCCAGCAGTTGGACAGGGAACGAGCAGTTCTTC	CASSWTGNEQFF
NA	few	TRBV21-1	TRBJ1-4	TGTGCCAGCAGCAGGAGGGACCAAAAACTGTTTTTT	CASSRRDQKLFF
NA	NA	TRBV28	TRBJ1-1	TGTGCCAGCATTCCCTCCCAGGGTAGCGGGGGCACTGAAGCTTTCTTT	CASIPSQGSGGTEAFF
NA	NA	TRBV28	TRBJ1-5	TGTGCCAGCAGTCGCCCGGGTAGTCAGCCCCAGCATTTT	CASSRPGSQPQHF
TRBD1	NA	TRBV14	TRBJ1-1	TGTGCCAGCAGCCAAGATCTGGCAGGGGGCGAAGCTTTCTTT	CASSQDLAGGEAFF